The source of this T cell receptor beta chain is a study of T cells in Graves' hyperthyroidism and ophthalmopathy. Study-wide points: Progression to ophthalmopathy was predicted a median of approximately 6.4 months early.

The CDR3 totals 15 residues. The V gene lost 4 bases and the J gene lost 3 bases, with 12 bases spanning the gap. In germline, CDR1 is SGHVS, CDR2 FQNEAQ. TCR beta CDR3 regions were amplified from RNA transcripts. HTBI primers were the set used in a first-round RT-PCR of the TCR CDR3. Each CDR3 protein gets one entry after TCRdb re-called the multiplex PCR reads with MiXCR. The profile shows fewer than 450,000 distinct CDR3 sequences, about 15% of them singletons. Concerning this clonotype: Antigen unknown.

Material: blood. This TCR came from a woman in her twenties or thirties with Graves' hyperthyroidism that later progressed to Graves' ophthalmopathy. This chain connects TRBV7-8 to TRBJ2-2; D gene unclear. The CDR3 DNA reads as TGTGCCAGCAGCTCTAAACGGTTTCACACCGGGGAGCTGTTTTTT. Protein: CASSSKRFHTGELFF.